This passage covers 17 T cell receptor beta chains from one sample sequenced in a study of yellow fever vaccine responses in identical twins. Each CDR3 protein is one row after TCRdb ran MiXCR on the RT-PCR reads. The table shows about 11,000 distinct CDR3 sequences, with over 60% occurring only once. The sample consisted of T cells from blood (PBMCs), unsorted or a sorted subset (not recorded which), taken before or after yellow fever vaccination (not recorded which). These receptor sequences come from a woman under 30 who received the yellow fever vaccine.

The CDR3, as DNA: TGTGCCAGCAGCCAACCCGGGGAAGAGCAGTACGTC. Protein product: CASSQPGEEQYV. The V call is TRBV5-5, the J call TRBJ2-7; possibly TRBD2 for D (5 bases). Germline CDR1 reads SGHKS; CDR2 reads YYEKEE (reference sequence). This CDR3 contains 12 residues. V shed 4 bases and J shed 7 bases, with 12 bases lying between them.

This clonotype was picked up one time. The chain has TRBV2 and TRBJ2-1; D not resolved. The germline gives CDR1 SNHLY, CDR2 FYNNEI. The CDR3 length is 14 residues. The ends were cut back, 8 bases at V and 0 bases at J, with 11 bases in the middle. Here the CDR3 DNA reads TGTGCCAGCCTCCCGGGCACCTCCTACAATGAGCAGTTCTTC. Translation gives CASLPGTSYNEQFF.

Of note for this clonotype: A much larger clonotype is one base distant, so this may be a read error. V and J are TRBV7-6 and TRBJ2-3; D is uncertain. The CDR3 has 12 residues. CDR1 and CDR2 from the germline V gene are SGHVS and FNYEAQ. CDR3: CPSSLSTDTQYF. Here the CDR3 DNA reads TGTCCCAGCAGCTTAAGCACAGATACGCAGTATTTT.

This clonotype was counted a few times. In nucleotides, the CDR3 is TGTGCCAGCAGCTTAGTTCTGGGCCCCTACAATGAGCAGTTCTTC. This translates into CASSLVLGPYNEQFF. The gene calls are TRBV7-6 and TRBJ2-1; no clear D gene. CDR1 SGHVS and CDR2 FNYEAQ come from the germline V gene. Trimming stripped 1 base from V and 2 bases from J, with 9 bases between. The CDR3 contains 15 residues.

The V gene is TRBV11-1, the J gene TRBJ2-7, with D hard to call. The CDR3 is 12 amino acids. V was pared by 1 base and J by 5 bases, with 6 bases between. Germline assignment: CDR1 SGHAT and CDR2 FQDESV (reference sequence). CDR3 DNA sequence: TGTGCCAGCAGCTTAGAGATTCACGAGCAGTACTTC. Its translation: CASSLEIHEQYF.

CDR3 residues: CASSLVTRVGADTQYF. The CDR3 nucleotides read TGTGCCAGCAGCTTAGTTACTAGGGTTGGGGCAGATACGCAGTATTTT. The V and J genes are TRBV7-6 and TRBJ2-3; D is possibly TRBD2 (5 bases). Trimming pared 1 base from V and 4 bases from J, leaving 15 bases between. CDR3 length: 16 amino acids. Germline CDR1 is SGHVS and CDR2 is FNYEAQ. The full variable domain, in which reference TRBV7-6 and TRBJ2-3 provide the parts outside the CDR3, is GAGVSQSPRYKVTKRGQDVALRCDPISGHVSLYWYRQALGQGPEFLTYFNYEAQQDKSGLPNDRFSAERPEGSISTLTIQRTEQRDSAMYRCASSLVTRVGADTQYFGPGTRLTVL.

The chain uses TRBV12-3 or TRBV12-4 and TRBJ1-1; D remains unclear. The ends were cut back, 1 base at V and 5 bases at J, with 8 bases in the middle. The CDR3 runs 13 residues. The CDR3 nucleotides are TGTGCCAGCAGTTTAGTGGCAGAGACTGAAGCTTTCTTT. Its translation: CASSLVAETEAFF.

This chain uses TRBV7-9 with TRBJ2-2, with D tentatively TRBD2 (6 bases). The CDR3 sequence is 14 residues long. V dropped 4 bases and J dropped 5 bases, with 11 bases sitting between them. Germline-derived CDR1 and CDR2 are SEHNR and FQNEAQ (reference sequence). The CDR3 loop is CASSSDYNTGELFF. DNA for the CDR3: TGTGCCAGCAGCTCGGACTATAATACCGGGGAGCTGTTTTTT.

This clonotype was detected a few times. This chain links TRBV7-3 with TRBJ2-5; D is undetermined. CDR3 length equals 13 residues. Germline assignment: CDR1 SGHTA and CDR2 FQGTGA. V gave up 1 base and J gave up 0 bases, with 3 bases separating them. CDR3 sequence: CASSLNNQETQYF. The CDR3 DNA sequence: TGTGCCAGCAGCTTAAACAACCAAGAGACCCAGTACTTC.

This clonotype was detected once. The V and J genes are TRBV11-1 and TRBJ2-7; 8 bases map to TRBD1. V lost 4 bases, J lost 3 bases, and 8 bases stayed unmatched. Germline CDR1 reads SGHAT; CDR2 reads FQDESV (reference sequence). CDR3 length equals 15 residues. The CDR3 DNA reads TGTGCCAGCAGCTCCTCCGGGACAGGCATCTACGAGCAGTACTTC. The encoded protein is CASSSSGTGIYEQYF.

The V and J genes are TRBV7-6 and TRBJ2-2; D is possibly TRBD1 (5 bases). V was clipped by 5 bases and J by 6 bases, with 13 bases between them. Germline CDR1 SGHVS, CDR2 FNYEAQ. The CDR3 loop spans 14 amino acids. The CDR3 region is CASSPDTVSGELFF. DNA of the CDR3: TGTGCCAGCAGCCCGGACACGGTATCCGGGGAGCTGTTTTTT.

The chain couples TRBV13 to TRBJ2-3; TRBD1 might be the D (6 bases). The CDR3 runs 14 residues. V was pared by 5 bases and J by 4 bases, with 13 bases between. The germline V gene encodes CDR1 PRHDT and CDR2 FYEKMQ (reference sequence). CDR3 coding DNA: TGTGCCAGCAGCCCAGGGGTGGGAGCAGATACGCAGTATTTT. The encoded protein is CASSPGVGADTQYF.

The rearrangement joins TRBV12-3 or TRBV12-4 to TRBJ2-1; D is unclear. The CDR3 loop spans 12 amino acids. V was trimmed by 8 bases and J by 3 bases, leaving 8 bases between them. As DNA, the CDR3 is TGTGCCAGCGCCGTGGGCTACAATGAGCAGTTCTTC. Translation: CASAVGYNEQFF.

This clonotype appeared a single time. The J gene is TRBJ2-1, the V gene TRBV2, with TRBD1 matching over 7 bases. CDR3 length: 16 amino acids. Germline V gene sequence: CDR1 SNHLY, CDR2 FYNNEI. V was pared by 7 bases and J by 0 bases, with 9 bases of the junction left unmatched. The CDR3 spells CASTARDSSSYNEQFF. The CDR3 bases are TGTGCCAGCACCGCTCGGGACAGCAGCTCCTACAATGAGCAGTTCTTC.

The gene calls are TRBV5-1 and TRBJ1-1, with D hard to call. Germline V gives CDR1 SGHRS, CDR2 YFSETQ. Trimming shortened V by 4 bases and J by 3 bases, and 16 bases separated the two germline ends. This CDR3 has 15 amino acids. CDR3 amino acids: CASSLTGRTHTEAFF. For the CDR3, the DNA is TGCGCCAGCAGCCTTACGGGCCGGACTCACACTGAAGCTTTCTTT.

The gene calls are TRBV6-2 or TRBV6-3 and TRBJ2-2; TRBD1 agrees at 7 bases. Germline trimming cut 4 bases from V and 1 base from J; bases unmatched to any gene: 9. The CDR3 has 17 amino acids. The germline gives CDR1 MNHEY, CDR2 SVGEGT. The CDR3 DNA is TGTGCCAGCAGTTCCACGACAGGGTACAGGAACACCGGGGAGCTGTTTTTT. This translates into CASSSTTGYRNTGELFF.

The chain links TRBV11-2 to TRBJ2-3; TRBD2 matches at 9 bases. Germline V gives CDR1 SGHAT, CDR2 FQNNGV. The CDR3 totals 20 residues. Unmatched junction bases numbered 17, after V lost 2 bases and J lost 2 bases. CDR3 amino acids: CASSLSVAGDLIEPTDTQYF. In DNA form, the CDR3 reads TGTGCCAGCAGCTTAAGCGTAGCGGGGGACCTCATAGAGCCCACAGATACGCAGTATTTT.